The rows below give T cell receptor beta chains drawn from one sample of a study of T cell responses to AZD1222 COVID-19 vaccine. Produced via immunoSEQ multiplex PCR; TCRdb's table is partial and in-frame only. The table has around 90,000 clones, around nine tenths seen once; the top ten hold approximately 12%. Sequencing used peripheral blood, obtained on day 0 of AZD1222 vaccination. The receptors come from an adult in good health. The conserved cysteine and the conserved F or W are not part of the CDR3 here.

j_gene: TRBJ2-7; v_gene: TRBV3-1/TRBV3-2; CDR3aa: ASSRSGLGIAYEQY
j_gene: TRBJ2-7; v_gene: TRBV27; CDR3aa: ASSLRATYEQY
j_gene: TRBJ1-4; v_gene: TRBV6-1; CDR3aa: ASSEGWSSEKLF
j_gene: TRBJ2-7; v_gene: TRBV4-2; CDR3aa: ASSPTGGVIYEQY
j_gene: TRBJ2-7; v_gene: TRBV19; CDR3aa: ASSDGTPRNEQY
j_gene: TRBJ2-7; v_gene: TRBV6-1; CDR3aa: ASSEAGGSYEQY
j_gene: TRBJ1-3; v_gene: TRBV6-5; CDR3aa: ASSYGTGNGNTIY
j_gene: TRBJ1-2; v_gene: TRBV19; CDR3aa: ASRDRDRAYGYT
j_gene: TRBJ2-5; v_gene: TRBV5-6; CDR3aa: ASSLEAGNDQETQY
j_gene: TRBJ2-7; v_gene: TRBV7-2; CDR3aa: ASSLVGYRQGNYEQY
j_gene: TRBJ2-7; v_gene: TRBV18; CDR3aa: ASSPLSRGLRGEQY
j_gene: TRBJ2-1; v_gene: TRBV7-9; CDR3aa: ASISRDRGDEQF
j_gene: TRBJ1-2; v_gene: TRBV6-5; CDR3aa: ASSYTDRGHGYT
j_gene: TRBJ1-3; v_gene: TRBV6-4; CDR3aa: ASSDSGREPGNTIY
j_gene: TRBJ1-4; v_gene: TRBV9; CDR3aa: ASSAYGSTNEKLF
j_gene: TRBJ1-4; v_gene: TRBV6-5; CDR3aa: ASSGTGYEKLF
j_gene: TRBJ1-4; v_gene: TRBV12-3/TRBV12-4; CDR3aa: ASSLEGRLPY
j_gene: TRBJ2-1; v_gene: TRBV19; CDR3aa: ASSIYRGQGNEQF
j_gene: TRBJ2-7; v_gene: TRBV5-4; CDR3aa: ASSRPGQGSHEQY
j_gene: TRBJ1-2; v_gene: TRBV4-3; CDR3aa: ASSQDEGADYGYT
j_gene: TRBJ1-5; v_gene: TRBV7-6; CDR3aa: ASSLEGSNQPQH
j_gene: TRBJ2-2; v_gene: TRBV5-1; CDR3aa: ASTVRTGELF
j_gene: TRBJ2-7; v_gene: TRBV7-9; CDR3aa: ASSLVGGGVHEQY
j_gene: TRBJ1-2; v_gene: TRBV7-2; CDR3aa: ASSLGVGQGMGGYT
j_gene: TRBJ1-6; v_gene: TRBV6-1; CDR3aa: ASSIRQGESPLH
j_gene: TRBJ2-1; v_gene: TRBV9; CDR3aa: ASSPRWQRVYYNEQF
j_gene: TRBJ1-1; v_gene: TRBV18; CDR3aa: ASSPLQKPGQVVGAF
j_gene: TRBJ1-1; v_gene: TRBV10-3; CDR3aa: AISEWGENTEAF
j_gene: TRBJ1-2; v_gene: TRBV3-1/TRBV3-2; CDR3aa: ASSQGVVGYT
j_gene: TRBJ1-2; v_gene: TRBV28; CDR3aa: ASSRTGNDYGYT
j_gene: TRBJ1-1; v_gene: TRBV5-1; CDR3aa: ASSLAGTGATEAF
j_gene: TRBJ1-5; v_gene: TRBV19; CDR3aa: ASSRERVGQGASNQPQH
j_gene: TRBJ1-5; v_gene: TRBV12-3/TRBV12-4; CDR3aa: ASSFSLQPQH
j_gene: TRBJ1-2; v_gene: TRBV3-1/TRBV3-2; CDR3aa: ASSQDLGGNYGYT
j_gene: TRBJ2-7; v_gene: TRBV9; CDR3aa: ASSVDLPGRGSYEQY
j_gene: TRBJ2-2; v_gene: TRBV7-3; CDR3aa: ASSLNLGANTGELF
j_gene: TRBJ2-7; v_gene: TRBV7-2; CDR3aa: ASSLGAGLGEQY
j_gene: TRBJ1-1; v_gene: TRBV7-8; CDR3aa: ASSLAIVNTEAF
j_gene: TRBJ2-7; v_gene: TRBV24-1; CDR3aa: ATSDADNWWEQY
j_gene: TRBJ2-1; v_gene: TRBV9; CDR3aa: ASSVEAGPSYNEQF
j_gene: TRBJ1-2; v_gene: TRBV5-6; CDR3aa: ASSEGAWNYGYT
j_gene: TRBJ2-6; v_gene: TRBV4-3; CDR3aa: ASSQRTGDGANVLT
j_gene: TRBJ2-7; v_gene: TRBV19; CDR3aa: ASQDRASYEQY
j_gene: TRBJ2-7; v_gene: TRBV4-3; CDR3aa: ASSQDAFRYEQY
j_gene: TRBJ1-2; v_gene: TRBV27; CDR3aa: ASSPQDRAYYGYT
j_gene: TRBJ1-2; v_gene: TRBV6-4; CDR3aa: ATILFGVNYGYT